The T cell receptor (beta chain) described here comes from a study of CD8 T cells in Susac syndrome. Losses at the gene ends were 5 bases for V and 4 bases for J; bases not matched to a gene: 6. Germline V gene sequence: CDR1 MDHEN, CDR2 SYDVKM. This CDR3 has 15 residues. Reverse transcription of about 0.5 to 1 ug RNA was carried out with random hexamers. One entry per CDR3 protein, called by TCRdb with MiXCR from the immunoSEQ multiplex PCR reads. The table shows hundreds of thousands of distinct CDR3 sequences, with about 89% occurring only once. The source is a human donor with multiple sclerosis. Source material: CD8+ T cells from PBMCs. The gene calls are TRBV28 and TRBJ2-2; 8 bases are shared with TRBD1. The CDR3: CASSIQGGITGELFF. The CDR3 DNA sequence: TGTGCCAGCAGTATACAGGGGGGAATCACCGGGGAGCTGTTTTTT.